This is a list of T cell receptor beta chains from one sample in a study of blood T cells in healthy people across ages. Each CDR3 protein is one row after TCRdb ran MiXCR on the 5' RACE reads. The sample records hundreds of thousands of distinct CDR3 sequences, 58% being singletons. Specimen: blood. These receptors originate from a man aged 25-40 years in good health. Each CDR3 is given with its conserved first and last residue. Each record gives: clone size, D gene, J gene, V gene, CDR3 protein, CDR3 DNA. The D gene is left open where the match is weak. Clone sizes are given selectively: once, few, many, or a class where the clone is expanded.

clone size: .
D gene: .
J gene: TRBJ2-7
V gene: TRBV11-2
CDR3 protein: CALPLGFEQYF
CDR3 DNA: TGTGCGCTCCCCCTGGGGTTCGAGCAGTACTTC

clone size: few
D gene: .
J gene: TRBJ2-3
V gene: TRBV12-3/TRBV12-4
CDR3 protein: CASSYSASTDTQYF
CDR3 DNA: TGTGCCAGCAGTTACAGTGCTAGCACAGATACGCAGTATTTT

clone size: few
D gene: .
J gene: TRBJ2-5
V gene: TRBV12-3/TRBV12-4
CDR3 protein: CASSSPLDRQETQYF
CDR3 DNA: TGTGCCAGCAGTTCCCCCCTGGACAGACAAGAGACCCAGTACTTC

clone size: .
D gene: .
J gene: TRBJ2-3
V gene: TRBV28
CDR3 protein: CASSLLGSRRTDTQYF
CDR3 DNA: TGTGCCAGCAGTTTATTGGGTAGCAGACGCACAGATACGCAGTATTTT

clone size: few
D gene: TRBD1
J gene: TRBJ2-5
V gene: TRBV11-1
CDR3 protein: CASSSRDSTDFPDGQYF
CDR3 DNA: TGTGCCAGCAGCTCCCGGGACAGCACGGACTTTCCCGACGGGCAGTACTTC

clone size: .
D gene: .
J gene: TRBJ2-7
V gene: TRBV28
CDR3 protein: CASSLYMELYF
CDR3 DNA: TGTGCCAGCAGTTTGTACATGGAGCTGTACTTC

clone size: few
D gene: .
J gene: TRBJ1-5
V gene: TRBV16
CDR3 protein: CASSQFLGEQPQHF
CDR3 DNA: TGTGCCAGCAGCCAATTTCTGGGTGAGCAGCCCCAGCATTTT

clone size: .
D gene: TRBD2
J gene: TRBJ2-5
V gene: TRBV6-5
CDR3 protein: CASTNGGSETQYF
CDR3 DNA: TGTGCCAGCACTAACGGGGGGTCAGAGACCCAGTACTTC

clone size: .
D gene: .
J gene: TRBJ2-1
V gene: TRBV7-7
CDR3 protein: CAGSPTSGNNEQFF
CDR3 DNA: TGTGCTGGCAGCCCAACGTCCGGCAACAATGAGCAGTTCTTC

clone size: .
D gene: .
J gene: TRBJ1-1
V gene: TRBV6-6
CDR3 protein: CASTQLNTEAFF
CDR3 DNA: TGTGCCAGCACCCAGCTGAACACTGAAGCTTTCTTT

clone size: .
D gene: .
J gene: TRBJ1-5
V gene: TRBV20-1
CDR3 protein: CSAAGHHGLDRPQHF
CDR3 DNA: TGCAGTGCTGCGGGACACCATGGGTTGGATCGGCCCCAGCATTTT